This T cell receptor beta chain derives from a study of identical twins. Unique molecular identifiers were present on the cDNA, which also gained a universal primer site by template switching. Via MiXCR, TCRdb re-called the 5' RACE reads, giving one row per CDR3 protein. Of approximately 210,000 distinct CDR3 sequences in the sample, more than 15% were seen once. Trimming removed 0 bases from V and 1 base from J, with 12 bases in between. Germline CDR1 MNHEY, CDR2 SMNVEV (reference sequence). The CDR3 runs to 16 residues. The same data also contributed to another study, on T cells expressing NK-cell markers.

Source material: CD8+ T cells sorted from blood. The rearrangement links TRBV27 to TRBJ2-5; no firm D call. This TCR derives from a young woman in good health. The CDR3 DNA sequence: TGTGCCAGCAGTTTATCCCCGAATCGACCCCAAGAGACCCAGTACTTC. Its translation is CASSLSPNRPQETQYF.